The entry that follows covers one T cell receptor (beta chain) sequence. Its target is unknown. Germline and junction disagree at one end, which may indicate a read error. Patients picked for sequencing had shown CD8+CD57+ cell expansion detected by flow cytometry. By the time of blood sampling, patients had still received no therapy. The sample comes from a study of CD8+CD57+ T cells in acquired aplastic anemia. TCR beta VDJ and CDR3 were profiled, and genomic DNA was the template. TCRdb ran MiXCR on the reads and lists one entry per CDR3 protein. The table has approximately 190,000 distinct CDR3 sequences, around half seen once; the top ten hold over 7.5%. Study-level points and caveats: Patients and controls had in common 25 to 30 CD8+ CDR3 sequences.

The germline V gene encodes CDR1 SSHAT and CDR2 FNYEAQ (reference sequence). The CDR3 loop spans 12 amino acids. Sequenced sample: sorted CD4+, CD8+, or CD8+CD57+ T cells (not recorded which) from PBMCs. This TCR came from a human donor with aplastic anemia. The J gene is TRBJ2-5, the V gene TRBV7-7, with a possible D match to TRBD2 (6 bases). This chain's CDR3 is CASSLFGGAQYF. The CDR3 DNA follows: TGTGCTAGCAGCTTGTTTGGAGGGGCCCAGTACTTC.